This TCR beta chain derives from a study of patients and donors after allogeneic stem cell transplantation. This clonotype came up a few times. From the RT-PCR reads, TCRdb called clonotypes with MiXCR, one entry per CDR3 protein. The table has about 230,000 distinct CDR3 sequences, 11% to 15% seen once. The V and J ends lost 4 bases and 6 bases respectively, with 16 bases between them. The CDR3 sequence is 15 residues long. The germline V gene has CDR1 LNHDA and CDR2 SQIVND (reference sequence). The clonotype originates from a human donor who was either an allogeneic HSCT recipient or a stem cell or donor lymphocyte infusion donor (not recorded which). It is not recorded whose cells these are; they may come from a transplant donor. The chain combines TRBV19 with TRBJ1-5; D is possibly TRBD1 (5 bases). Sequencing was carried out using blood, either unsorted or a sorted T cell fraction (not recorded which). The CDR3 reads CASSTTGGGSQPQHF. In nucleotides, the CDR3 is TGTGCCAGTAGTACCACCGGGGGAGGGAGTCAGCCCCAGCATTTT.